A single sample is the source of the 19 T cell receptor beta chains below, sequenced in a study of T cells in Graves' hyperthyroidism and ophthalmopathy. RNA transcripts served as the template for amplifying TCR beta CDR3 regions. First-round RT-PCR with HTBI primers amplified the TCR CDR3 region. TCRdb reprocessed the multiplex PCR reads via MiXCR and lists one record per CDR3 protein. The sample holds 300,000 to 450,000 distinct CDR3 sequences, approximately 13% seen once. The source material was blood. Receptors were obtained from a woman younger than 35 with Graves' hyperthyroidism.

DNA for the CDR3: TGCAGTGCTACGGCCCCCAAGGACAGGGCCTACAATCAGCCCCAGCATTTT. Its translation is CSATAPKDRAYNQPQHF. This rearrangement joins TRBV20-1 to TRBJ1-5; the match to TRBD1 covers 8 bases. Germline trimming cut 4 bases from V and 3 bases from J; bases unmatched to any gene: 14. CDR1 and CDR2 from the germline V gene are DFQATT and SNEGSKA (reference sequence). This CDR3 has 17 amino acids.

This clonotype was seen ten or more times. The chain links TRBV28 to TRBJ1-1; weak D call: TRBD1 (6 bases). The germline gives CDR1 MDHEN, CDR2 SYDVKM. The CDR3 loop spans 15 amino acids. The germline V and J ends were trimmed by 4 bases and 0 bases, with 12 bases remaining between them. The CDR3 nucleotides read TGTGCCAGCAGTTATCAGACAGGTATGAACACTGAAGCTTTCTTT. As protein: CASSYQTGMNTEAFF. The whole variable domain, remainder taken from reference TRBV28 and TRBJ1-1, is DVKVTQSSRYLVKRTGEKVFLECVQDMDHENMFWYRQDPGLGLRLIYFSYDVKMKEKGDIPEGYSVSREKKERFSLILESASTNQTSMYLCASSYQTGMNTEAFFGQGTRLTVV.

This clonotype was recorded many times. This chain links TRBV28 with TRBJ2-1; 10 nucleotides line up with TRBD2. The germline CDR1 and CDR2 sequences are MDHEN and SYDVKM. V was clipped by 5 bases and J by 4 bases; unmatched bases: 8. This CDR3 comprises 16 residues. Here the CDR3 DNA reads TGTGCCAGCAGTCCAGCGACTAGCGGGCGGTACAATGAGCAGTTCTTC. It translates to CASSPATSGRYNEQFF.

The sample holds many counts of this clonotype. This chain joins TRBV12-3 or TRBV12-4 and TRBJ1-4; D call uncertain. V lost 5 bases and J 0 bases, leaving 25 bases between the germline ends. The CDR3 runs to 20 residues. CDR3 in amino acids: CASSATPPRTAGATNEKLFF. CDR3 nucleotides: TGTGCCAGCAGTGCTACCCCACCCCGGACGGCCGGAGCAACTAATGAAAAACTGTTTTTT.

This clonotype was counted many times. The chain links TRBV19 to TRBJ2-1; possibly TRBD2 for D (5 bases). V was cut by 10 bases and J by 5 bases, with 15 bases left in between. CDR1 is LNHDA, CDR2 SQIVND, per germline (reference sequence). This CDR3 is 13 amino acids long. The CDR3 loop reads CATRTSVHNEQFF. The CDR3 bases are TGTGCCACCCGGACTTCAGTTCACAATGAGCAGTTCTTC.

This clonotype has a count of ten or more. The chain carries TRBV20-1 and TRBJ2-1; TRBD2 agrees at 12 bases. The CDR3 extends over 22 amino acids. J gave up 0 bases and V 2 bases, and 20 bases lay outside the gene matches. The germline CDR1 and CDR2 sequences are DFQATT and SNEGSKA (reference sequence). The CDR3 here is CSARLIRGLAGRPPSSYNEQFF. The CDR3 DNA reads as TGCAGTGCTAGACTGATTAGGGGACTAGCGGGCCGTCCCCCTAGCTCCTACAATGAGCAGTTCTTC.

This clonotype occurred many times. The genes are TRBV18 and TRBJ1-5; 7 positions agree with TRBD1. The CDR3 runs 19 residues. V dropped 2 bases and J dropped 0; count of bases not matched to a gene: 13. The germline CDR1 and CDR2 sequences are KGHSH and LQKENI. This chain's CDR3 is CASSPSGSRGKGSNQPQHF. CDR3 nucleotides: TGTGCCAGCTCACCAAGTGGTTCCAGGGGGAAAGGTAGCAATCAGCCCCAGCATTTT. The variable domain in full, completed from reference TRBV18 and TRBJ1-5, reads NAGVMQNPRHLVRRRGQEARLRCSPMKGHSHVYWYRQLPEEGLKFMVYLQKENIIDESGMPKERFSAEFPKEGPSILRIQQVVRGDSAAYFCASSPSGSRGKGSNQPQHFGDGTRLSIL.

Many counts were recorded for this clonotype. The chain employs TRBV30 and TRBJ1-3, with D possibly matching TRBD1 (6 bases). Trimming cost V 0 bases and J 8 bases, with 11 bases left between them. Germline values: CDR1 GTSNPN, CDR2 SVGIG (reference sequence). The CDR3 totals 13 residues. The CDR3: CAWSVRGADTIYF. The DNA of the CDR3 is TGTGCCTGGAGTGTACGGGGGGCGGACACCATATATTTT.

This clonotype was picked up many times. The chain recombines TRBV18 with TRBJ2-5; D not resolved. The ends were cut back, 2 bases at V and 5 bases at J, with 12 bases in the middle. This CDR3 has 14 amino acids. The germline gives CDR1 KGHSH, CDR2 LQKENI. The CDR3 DNA follows: TGTGCCAGCTCACCAGGACGGGTAAAGGAGACCCAGTACTTC. Residues: CASSPGRVKETQYF. Using reference TRBV18 and TRBJ2-5 for the parts outside the CDR3, the full variable domain is NAGVMQNPRHLVRRRGQEARLRCSPMKGHSHVYWYRQLPEEGLKFMVYLQKENIIDESGMPKERFSAEFPKEGPSILRIQQVVRGDSAAYFCASSPGRVKETQYFGPGTRLLVL.

This clonotype was counted many times. This chain uses TRBV7-9 with TRBJ2-7; 13 nucleotides match TRBD2. Per germline, CDR1 SEHNR and CDR2 FQNEAQ (reference sequence). Trimming removed 4 bases from V and 4 bases from J; junction bases left unmatched: 4. This CDR3 spans 15 amino acids. The CDR3 nucleotides read TGTGCCAGCAGCTCCTGGACTAGCGGGAGTTACGAGCAGTACTTC. Translating gives CASSSWTSGSYEQYF.

This clonotype was recorded many times. V gene TRBV6-5 combines with J gene TRBJ2-5, with 10 bases aligning to TRBD1. Germline V lookup: CDR1 MNHEY, CDR2 SVGAGI. The V segment lost 2 bases and the J segment 5 bases; nucleotides outside the gene matches: 5. The CDR3 is made up of 15 amino acids. CDR3 bases: TGTGCCAGCAGTTACGGCGGGACAGGGGTCGAGACCCAGTACTTC. Residues: CASSYGGTGVETQYF.

This clonotype was seen many times. This rearrangement joins TRBV20-1 to TRBJ1-5; D is possibly TRBD1 (6 bases). Trimming stripped 5 bases from V and 4 bases from J, with 15 bases between. This CDR3 is 14 amino acids long. The germline V gene has CDR1 DFQATT and CDR2 SNEGSKA (reference sequence). The DNA for the CDR3 is TGCAGTGCTCCGGAGGCCAGGGGAAATCAGCCCCAGCATTTT. Protein: CSAPEARGNQPQHF.

This clonotype was counted at least ten times. The rearrangement uses TRBV7-9 and TRBJ2-5; 7 nucleotides align to TRBD2. CDR3 length: 14 amino acids. Germline trimming cut 5 bases from V and 2 bases from J; bases unmatched to any gene: 5. Germline values: CDR1 SEHNR, CDR2 FQNEAQ (reference sequence). The CDR3 nucleotides are TGTGCCAGCAGCCTCCTAGCGGTACAAGAGACCCAGTACTTC. Protein product: CASSLLAVQETQYF.

This clonotype was counted many times. CDR3 bases: TGTGCTAGTGCCGGAAGCACAGATACGCAGTATTTT. It translates to CASAGSTDTQYF. The gene calls are TRBV12-5 and TRBJ2-3; D is undetermined. This CDR3 has 12 residues. Between the trimmed V and J ends, which lost 7 bases and 0 bases, there was a span of 5 bases. CDR1 and CDR2 from the germline V gene are LGHNT and FRNRAP.

This clonotype was seen ten or more times. This chain links TRBV20-1 with TRBJ1-6; D uncertain. Trimming removed 4 bases from V and 0 bases from J, with 4 bases in between. The CDR3 extends over 13 amino acids. Germline assignment: CDR1 DFQATT and CDR2 SNEGSKA (reference sequence). The CDR3 loop is CSATSSYNSPLHF. For the CDR3, the DNA is TGCAGTGCTACAAGCTCCTATAATTCACCCCTCCACTTT.

Written as DNA, the CDR3 is TGTGCCAGCAGCTTAGCGGGGCTCCACGCCGCCCTTGACGAGCAGTACTTC. Translating gives CASSLAGLHAALDEQYF. The chain carries TRBV7-6 and TRBJ2-7, with TRBD1 as a possible D gene (5 bases). The V and J ends lost 0 bases and 5 bases respectively, with 20 bases between them. The CDR3 is 17 residues long. CDR1 SGHVS and CDR2 FNYEAQ come from the germline V gene.

This clonotype was seen a few times. This sequence may be a read error, since a much larger clone differs from it by one base. The chain carries TRBV20-1 and TRBJ1-1; TRBD1 agrees at 7 bases. V shed 7 bases and J 10 bases; nucleotides not matched to a gene: 21. The CDR3 consists of 15 residues. Germline V gene lookup returns CDR1 DFQATT and CDR2 SNEGSKA (reference sequence). CDR3 sequence (DNA): TGCAGTGTCTTCAGACAAGCGACAGGGAAGGATGGAGCTTTCTTT. Its translation is CSVFRQATGKDGAFF.

This clonotype was counted many times. The chain joins TRBV6-2 or TRBV6-3 to TRBJ1-1; D call uncertain. V was trimmed by 7 bases and J by 5 bases, leaving 11 bases between them. This CDR3 has 12 residues. The V gene's germline CDR1 is MNHEY and CDR2 SVGEGT. In nucleotides, the CDR3 is TGTGCCAGCACAAGGTCCAGGACTGAAGCTTTCTTT. Its translation is CASTRSRTEAFF.

The table lists this clonotype with many counts. The rearrangement uses TRBV7-9 and TRBJ1-1, with D perhaps matching TRBD1 (6 bases). Germline V gene data show CDR1 as SEHNR and CDR2 as FQNEAQ (reference sequence). The CDR3 has 14 residues. V was trimmed by 6 bases and J by 4 bases, leaving 15 bases between them. CDR3 in amino acids: CASRLITGTTEAFF. The CDR3 DNA is TGTGCCAGCAGACTTATTACAGGGACCACTGAAGCTTTCTTT. Looking up the rest from reference TRBV7-9 and TRBJ1-1 gives the full variable domain: DTGVSQNPRHKITKRGQNVTFRCDPISEHNRLYWYRQTLGQGPEFLTYFQNEAQLEKSRLLSDRFSAERPKGSFSTLEIQRTEQGDSAMYLCASRLITGTTEAFFGQGTRLTVV.